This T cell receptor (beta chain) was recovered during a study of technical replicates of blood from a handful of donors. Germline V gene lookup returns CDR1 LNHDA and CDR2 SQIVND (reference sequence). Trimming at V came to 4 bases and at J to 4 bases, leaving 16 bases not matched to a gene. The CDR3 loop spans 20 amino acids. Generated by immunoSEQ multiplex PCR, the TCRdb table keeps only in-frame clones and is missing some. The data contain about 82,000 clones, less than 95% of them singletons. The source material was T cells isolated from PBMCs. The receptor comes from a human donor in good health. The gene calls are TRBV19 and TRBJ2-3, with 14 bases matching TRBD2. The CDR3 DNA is TGTGCCAGTAGTAACAGGGGACTAGCGGGAGAGGGCGGGATGTCAGATACGCAGTATTTT. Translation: CASSNRGLAGEGGMSDTQYF.